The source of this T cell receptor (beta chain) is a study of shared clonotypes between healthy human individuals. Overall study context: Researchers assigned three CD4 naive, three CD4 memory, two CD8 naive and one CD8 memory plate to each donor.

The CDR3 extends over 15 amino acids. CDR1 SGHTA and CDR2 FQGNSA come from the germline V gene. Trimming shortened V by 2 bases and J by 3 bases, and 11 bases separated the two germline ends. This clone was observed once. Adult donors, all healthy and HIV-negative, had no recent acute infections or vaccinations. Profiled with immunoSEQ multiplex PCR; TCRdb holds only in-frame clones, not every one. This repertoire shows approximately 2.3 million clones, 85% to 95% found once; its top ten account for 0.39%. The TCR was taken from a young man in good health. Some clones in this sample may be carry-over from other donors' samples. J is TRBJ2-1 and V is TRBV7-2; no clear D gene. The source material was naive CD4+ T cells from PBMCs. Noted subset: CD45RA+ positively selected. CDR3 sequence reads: CASSLQGALYNEQFF. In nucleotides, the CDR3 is TGTGCCAGCAGCTTACAAGGAGCGCTCTACAATGAGCAGTTCTTC.